This entry describes one TCR beta chain. The data are from a study of shared clonotypes between healthy human individuals. This CDR3 has 13 amino acids. V was trimmed by 4 bases and J by 0 bases, leaving 7 bases between them. CDR1 is GTSNPN and CDR2 is SVGIG in the germline V gene (reference sequence). The assay was run at deep level. This table comes from immunoSEQ multiplex PCR, and its TCRdb copy is limited to in-frame clones, with some not included. The data show 2.5 million or so clones, with around nine tenths seen just once and roughly 0.14% held by the top ten. The sequenced material came from naive CD4+ T cells sorted from blood. Documented subset: CD45RA+ positively selected. This receptor was identified in a man aged 18 to 35 in good health. This chain uses TRBV30 with TRBJ1-3; D gene uncertain. In nucleotides, the CDR3 is TGTGCCTGGACAAAGGTCTCTGGAAACACCATATATTTT. Translation: CAWTKVSGNTIYF.